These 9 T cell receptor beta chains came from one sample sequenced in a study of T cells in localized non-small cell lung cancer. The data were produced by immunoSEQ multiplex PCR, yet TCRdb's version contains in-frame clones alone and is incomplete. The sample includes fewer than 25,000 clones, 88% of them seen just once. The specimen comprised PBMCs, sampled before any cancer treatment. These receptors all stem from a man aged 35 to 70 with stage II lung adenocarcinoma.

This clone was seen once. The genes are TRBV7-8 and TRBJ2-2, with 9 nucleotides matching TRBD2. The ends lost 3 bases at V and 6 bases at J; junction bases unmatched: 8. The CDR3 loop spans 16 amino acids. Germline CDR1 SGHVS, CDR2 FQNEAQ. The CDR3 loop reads CASSFVAGALSGELFF. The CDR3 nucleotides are TGTGCCAGCAGCTTCGTAGCGGGGGCGCTCTCCGGGGAGCTGTTTTTT.

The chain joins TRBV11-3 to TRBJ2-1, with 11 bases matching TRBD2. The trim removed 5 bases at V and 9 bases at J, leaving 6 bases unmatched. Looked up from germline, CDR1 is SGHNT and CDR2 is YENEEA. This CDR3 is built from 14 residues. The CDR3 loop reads CASSPTLAGGEQFF. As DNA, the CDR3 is TGTGCCAGCAGCCCAACCCTAGCGGGAGGTGAGCAGTTCTTC.

The CDR3 DNA reads TGTGCCTGGAGGGACAAAGGGAATCAACAGCCCCAGCATTTT. Translation gives CAWRDKGNQQPQHF. The V call is TRBV30, the J call TRBJ1-5; perhaps TRBD1 as D (5 bases). Per germline, CDR1 GTSNPN and CDR2 SVGIG (reference sequence). The ends were cut back, 3 bases at V and 7 bases at J, with 16 bases in the middle. This CDR3 has 14 residues.

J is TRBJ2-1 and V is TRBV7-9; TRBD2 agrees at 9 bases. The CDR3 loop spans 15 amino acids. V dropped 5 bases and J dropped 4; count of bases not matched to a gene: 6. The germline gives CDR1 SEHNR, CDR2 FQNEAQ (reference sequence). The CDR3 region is CASSQRLAVYNEQFF. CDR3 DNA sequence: TGTGCCAGCAGCCAACGACTAGCGGTATACAATGAGCAGTTCTTC.

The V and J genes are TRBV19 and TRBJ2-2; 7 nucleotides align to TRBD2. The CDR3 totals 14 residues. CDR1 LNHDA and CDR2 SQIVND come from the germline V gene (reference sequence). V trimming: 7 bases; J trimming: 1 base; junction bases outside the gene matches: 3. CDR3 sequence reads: CASTRGGNTGELFF. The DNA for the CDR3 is TGTGCCAGTACTCGCGGGGGGAACACCGGGGAGCTGTTTTTT. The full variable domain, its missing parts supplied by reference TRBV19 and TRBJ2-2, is DGGITQSPKYLFRKEGQNVTLSCEQNLNHDAMYWYRQDPGQGLRLIYYSQIVNDFQKGDIAEGYSVSREKKESFPLTVTSAQKNPTAFYLCASTRGGNTGELFFGEGSRLTVL.

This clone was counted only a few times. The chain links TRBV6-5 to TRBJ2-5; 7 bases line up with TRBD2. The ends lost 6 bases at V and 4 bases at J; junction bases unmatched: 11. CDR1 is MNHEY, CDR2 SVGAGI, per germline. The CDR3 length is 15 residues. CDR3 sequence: CASSRDYAPGETQYF. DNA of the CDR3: TGTGCCAGCAGCCGGGACTACGCCCCAGGAGAGACCCAGTACTTC.

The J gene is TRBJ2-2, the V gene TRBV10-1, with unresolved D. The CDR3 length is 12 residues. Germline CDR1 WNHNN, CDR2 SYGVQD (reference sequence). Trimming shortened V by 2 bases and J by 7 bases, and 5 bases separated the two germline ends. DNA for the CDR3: TGCGCCAGCAGTGAGAGTATCGGGGAGCTGTTTTTT. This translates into CASSESIGELFF.

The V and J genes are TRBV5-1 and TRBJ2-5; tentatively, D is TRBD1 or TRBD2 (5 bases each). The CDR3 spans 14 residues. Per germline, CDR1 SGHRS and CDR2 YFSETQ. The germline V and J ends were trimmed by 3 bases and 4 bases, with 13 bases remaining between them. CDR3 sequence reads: CASSSQGPGETQYF. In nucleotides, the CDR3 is TGCGCCAGCAGCTCCCAGGGACCTGGAGAGACCCAGTACTTC.

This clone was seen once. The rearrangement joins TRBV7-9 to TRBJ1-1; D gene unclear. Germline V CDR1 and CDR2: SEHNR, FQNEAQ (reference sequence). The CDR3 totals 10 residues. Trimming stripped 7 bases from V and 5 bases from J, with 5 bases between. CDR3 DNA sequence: TGTGCCAGCACCAAGACTGAAGCTTTCTTT. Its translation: CASTKTEAFF. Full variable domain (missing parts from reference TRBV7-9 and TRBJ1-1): DTGVSQNPRHKITKRGQNVTFRCDPISEHNRLYWYRQTLGQGPEFLTYFQNEAQLEKSRLLSDRFSAERPKGSFSTLEIQRTEQGDSAMYLCASTKTEAFFGQGTRLTVV.